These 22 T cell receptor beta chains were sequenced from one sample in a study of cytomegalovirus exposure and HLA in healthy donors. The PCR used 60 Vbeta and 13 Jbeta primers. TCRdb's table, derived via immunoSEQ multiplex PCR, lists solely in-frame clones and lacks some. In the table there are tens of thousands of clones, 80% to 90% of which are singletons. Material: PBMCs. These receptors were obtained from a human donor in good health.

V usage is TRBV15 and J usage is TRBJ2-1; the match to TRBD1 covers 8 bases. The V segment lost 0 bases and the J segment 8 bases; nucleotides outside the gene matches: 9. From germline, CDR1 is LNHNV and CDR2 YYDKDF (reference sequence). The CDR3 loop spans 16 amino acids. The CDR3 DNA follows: TGTGCCACCAGCAGAGAGGTTGGGGCAGGGGGCTATGAGCAGTTCTTC. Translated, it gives CATSREVGAGGYEQFF.

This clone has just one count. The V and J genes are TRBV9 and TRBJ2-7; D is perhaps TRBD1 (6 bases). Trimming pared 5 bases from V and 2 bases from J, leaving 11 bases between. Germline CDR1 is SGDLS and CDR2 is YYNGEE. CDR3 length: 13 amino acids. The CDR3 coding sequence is TGTGCCAGCAGTCTAGGACAGACCTACGAGCAGTACTTC. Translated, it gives CASSLGQTYEQYF. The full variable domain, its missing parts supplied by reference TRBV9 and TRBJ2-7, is DSGVTQTPKHLITATGQRVTLRCSPRSGDLSVYWYQQSLDQGLQFLIQYYNGEERAKGNILERFSAQQFPDLHSELNLSSLELGDSALYFCASSLGQTYEQYFGPGTRLTVT.

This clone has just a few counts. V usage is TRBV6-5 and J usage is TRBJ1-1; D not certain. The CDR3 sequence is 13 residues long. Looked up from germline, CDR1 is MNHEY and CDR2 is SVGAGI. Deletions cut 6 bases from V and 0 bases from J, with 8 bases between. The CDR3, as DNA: TGTGCCAGCAGGGAGATTGTGAACACTGAAGCTTTCTTT. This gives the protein CASREIVNTEAFF.

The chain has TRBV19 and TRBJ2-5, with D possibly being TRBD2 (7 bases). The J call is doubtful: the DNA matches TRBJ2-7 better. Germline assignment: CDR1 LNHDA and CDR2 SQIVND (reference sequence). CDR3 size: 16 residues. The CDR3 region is CASSIAGGQTSYEQYF. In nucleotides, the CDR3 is TGTGCCAGTAGTATAGCCGGGGGGCAAACCTCCTACGAGCAGTACTTC.

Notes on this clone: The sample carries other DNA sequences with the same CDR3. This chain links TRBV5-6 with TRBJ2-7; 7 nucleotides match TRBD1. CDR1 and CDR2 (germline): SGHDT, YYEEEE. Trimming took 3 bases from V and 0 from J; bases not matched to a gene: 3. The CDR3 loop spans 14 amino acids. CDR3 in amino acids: CASSWTGPSYEQYF. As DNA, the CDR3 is TGTGCCAGCAGCTGGACAGGTCCCTCCTACGAGCAGTACTTC.

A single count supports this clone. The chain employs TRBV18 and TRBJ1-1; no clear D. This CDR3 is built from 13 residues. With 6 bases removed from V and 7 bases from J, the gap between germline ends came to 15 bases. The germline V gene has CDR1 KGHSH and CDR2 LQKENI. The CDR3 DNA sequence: TGTGCCAGCTCGATCACGGGGTTGGATGAAGCTTTCTTT. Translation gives CASSITGLDEAFF.

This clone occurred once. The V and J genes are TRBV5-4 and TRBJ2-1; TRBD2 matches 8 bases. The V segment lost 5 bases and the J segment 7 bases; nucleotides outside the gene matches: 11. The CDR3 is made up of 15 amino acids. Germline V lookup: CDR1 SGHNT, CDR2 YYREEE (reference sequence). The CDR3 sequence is CASRVGGLGINEQFF. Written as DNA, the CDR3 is TGTGCCAGCAGAGTTGGGGGACTAGGGATAAATGAGCAGTTCTTC.

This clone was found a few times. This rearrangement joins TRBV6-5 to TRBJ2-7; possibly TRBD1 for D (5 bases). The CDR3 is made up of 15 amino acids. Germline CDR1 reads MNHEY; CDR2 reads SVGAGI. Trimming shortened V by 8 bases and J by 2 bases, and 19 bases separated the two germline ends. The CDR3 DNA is TGTGCCAGCGGACCCTTACTTAGGACAACCTACGAGCAGTACTTC. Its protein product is CASGPLLRTTYEQYF.

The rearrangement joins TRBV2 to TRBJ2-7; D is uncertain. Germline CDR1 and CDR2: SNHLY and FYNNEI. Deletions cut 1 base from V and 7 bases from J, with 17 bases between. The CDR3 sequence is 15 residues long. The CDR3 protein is CASSEDSQPYEEQYF. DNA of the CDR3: TGTGCCAGCAGTGAAGATTCTCAACCCTACGAAGAGCAGTACTTC.

The CDR3 nucleotides read TGTGCCAGCAGCTTAGGGGGGCTTAATTCACCCCTCCACTTT. Amino acids: CASSLGGLNSPLHF. This chain joins TRBV7-8 and TRBJ1-6; D possibly corresponds to TRBD1 (6 bases). Per the germline V gene, CDR1 is SGHVS and CDR2 is FQNEAQ. The CDR3 consists of 14 residues. Between the trimmed V and J ends, which lost 1 base and 6 bases, there was a span of 7 bases. The whole variable domain, filled in from reference TRBV7-8 and TRBJ1-6, reads GAGVSQSPRYKVAKRGQDVALRCDPISGHVSLFWYQQALGQGPEFLTYFQNEAQLDKSGLPSDRFFAERPEGSVSTLKIQRTQQEDSAVYLCASSLGGLNSPLHFGNGTRLTVT.

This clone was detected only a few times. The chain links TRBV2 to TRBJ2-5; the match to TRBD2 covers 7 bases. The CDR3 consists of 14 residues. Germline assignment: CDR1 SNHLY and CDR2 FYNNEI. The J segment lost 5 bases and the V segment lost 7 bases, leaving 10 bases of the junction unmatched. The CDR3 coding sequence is TGTGCCAGCACCCTTGGGGGGGTCGGGGAGACCCAGTACTTC. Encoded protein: CASTLGGVGETQYF.

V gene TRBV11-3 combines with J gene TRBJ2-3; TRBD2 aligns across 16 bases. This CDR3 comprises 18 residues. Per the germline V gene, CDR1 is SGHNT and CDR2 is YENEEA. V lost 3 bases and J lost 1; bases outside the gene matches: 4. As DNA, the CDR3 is TGTGCCAGCAGCTTCGGGACTAGCGGGGGGGCAGGCACAGATACGCAGTATTTT. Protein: CASSFGTSGGAGTDTQYF.

This CDR3 reads CASSLYGDPRRSRDPQHF. As DNA, the CDR3 is TGTGCCAGCAGCTTGTACGGTGATCCAAGGAGGTCCCGAGATCCCCAGCATTTT. The rearrangement joins TRBV5-6 to TRBJ1-5; no definite D call. V lost 1 base and J lost 10, with 27 bases in between. CDR3 length: 18 amino acids. Germline CDR1 and CDR2: SGHDT and YYEEEE.

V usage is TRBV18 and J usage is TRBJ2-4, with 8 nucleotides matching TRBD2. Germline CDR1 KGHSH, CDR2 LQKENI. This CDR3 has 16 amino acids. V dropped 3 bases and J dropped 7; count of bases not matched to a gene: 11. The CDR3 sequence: CASSPIGGAQGNIQYF. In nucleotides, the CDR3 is TGTGCCAGCTCACCCATCGGGGGGGCCCAGGGGAACATTCAGTACTTC.

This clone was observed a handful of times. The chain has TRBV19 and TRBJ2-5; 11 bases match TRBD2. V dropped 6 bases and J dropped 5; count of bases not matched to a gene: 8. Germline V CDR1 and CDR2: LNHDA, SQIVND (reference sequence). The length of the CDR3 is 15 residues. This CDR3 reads CASSNSGGAGETQYF. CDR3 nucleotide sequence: TGTGCCAGTAGCAATAGCGGGGGGGCCGGGGAGACCCAGTACTTC.

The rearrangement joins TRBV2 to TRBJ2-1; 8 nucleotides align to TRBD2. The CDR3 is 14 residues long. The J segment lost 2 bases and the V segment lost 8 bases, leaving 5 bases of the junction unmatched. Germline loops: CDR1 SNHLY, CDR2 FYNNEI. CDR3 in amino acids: CASLGLAAYNEQFF. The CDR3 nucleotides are TGTGCCAGCTTAGGACTAGCCGCCTACAATGAGCAGTTCTTC.

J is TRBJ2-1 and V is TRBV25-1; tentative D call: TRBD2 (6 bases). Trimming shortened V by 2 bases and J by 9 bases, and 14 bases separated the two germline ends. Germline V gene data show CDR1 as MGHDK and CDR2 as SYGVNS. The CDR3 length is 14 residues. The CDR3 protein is CASSEVGGVGEQFF. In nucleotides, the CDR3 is TGTGCCAGCAGTGAAGTCGGCGGGGTGGGTGAGCAGTTCTTC.

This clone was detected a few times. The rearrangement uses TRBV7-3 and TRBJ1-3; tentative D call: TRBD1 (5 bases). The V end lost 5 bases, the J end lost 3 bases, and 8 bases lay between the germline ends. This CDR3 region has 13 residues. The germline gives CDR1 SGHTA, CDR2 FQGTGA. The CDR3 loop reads CASSPRDGNTIYF. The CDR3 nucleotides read TGTGCCAGCAGCCCCAGGGATGGAAACACCATATATTTT. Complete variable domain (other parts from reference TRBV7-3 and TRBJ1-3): GAGVSQTPSNKVTEKGKYVELRCDPISGHTALYWYRQSLGQGPEFLIYFQGTGAADDSGLPNDRFFAVRPEGSVSTLKIQRTERGDSAVYLCASSPRDGNTIYFGEGSWLTVV.

CDR3 DNA: TGTGCCAGCAGCAAACTGCTGGACAGGGGGCAAGAGCAGTACTTC. It encodes CASSKLLDRGQEQYF. The V and J genes are TRBV5-6 and TRBJ2-7; 11 positions agree with TRBD1. Germline V lookup: CDR1 SGHDT, CDR2 YYEEEE. With V trimmed by 4 bases and J by 7 bases, 10 bases remained unmatched. The CDR3 sequence is 15 residues long.

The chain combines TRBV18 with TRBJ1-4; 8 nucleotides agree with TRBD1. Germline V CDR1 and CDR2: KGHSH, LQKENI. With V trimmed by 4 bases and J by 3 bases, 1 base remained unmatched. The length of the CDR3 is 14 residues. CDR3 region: CASSRQGSNEKLFF. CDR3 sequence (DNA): TGTGCCAGCTCACGACAGGGGTCTAATGAAAAACTGTTTTTT.

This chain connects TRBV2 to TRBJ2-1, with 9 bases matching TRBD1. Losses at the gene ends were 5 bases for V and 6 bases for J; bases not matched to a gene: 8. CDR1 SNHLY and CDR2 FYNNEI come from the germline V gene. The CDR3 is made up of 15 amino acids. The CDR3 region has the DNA TGTGCCAGCAGTCGGACAGGGGCCATATCCAATGAGCAGTTCTTC. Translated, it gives CASSRTGAISNEQFF.

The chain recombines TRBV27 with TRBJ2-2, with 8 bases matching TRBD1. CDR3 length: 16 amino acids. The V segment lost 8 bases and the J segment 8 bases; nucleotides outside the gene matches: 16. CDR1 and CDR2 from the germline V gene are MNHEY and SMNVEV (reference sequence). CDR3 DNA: TGTGCCAGCCAGACGTACCTCAGGGGGCGGGAAGGGGAGCTGTTTTTT. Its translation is CASQTYLRGREGELFF.